This T cell receptor beta chain was captured by sequencing in a study of cytomegalovirus exposure and HLA in healthy donors. Study-wide points: Per published accounts, TCR beta sequences correctly predicted the HLA-A and HLA-B alleles of most subjects. In a later analysis, HLA-C alleles had the fewest associated TCRs, DRB1 alleles the most. Sequencing artifact likely explains a cluster of highly shared sequence variants. One later analysis reportedly identified an Asian-associated ancestry cluster that showed fewer N-insertions than the approximately 600-donor mean.

Germline V lookup: CDR1 LNHDA, CDR2 SQIVND (reference sequence). The CDR3 consists of 13 residues. Trimming removed 6 bases from V and 2 bases from J, with 8 bases in between. As regards this clone: The target antigen is unknown.

Primers included in the PCR were 60 Vbeta and 13 Jbeta primers. Libraries were prepared by immunoSEQ multiplex PCR; TCRdb keeps only in-frame clonotypes and omits some of them. Here the sample spans around 150,000 clones, around 79% being singletons. Input material: PBMCs. The chain recombines TRBV19 with TRBJ2-1, with D hard to call. The sequence derives from a male donor in good health and CMV-seropositive. Here the CDR3 reads CASSMRPYNEQFF. The CDR3 region has the DNA TGTGCCAGTAGCATGAGGCCCTACAATGAGCAGTTCTTC.